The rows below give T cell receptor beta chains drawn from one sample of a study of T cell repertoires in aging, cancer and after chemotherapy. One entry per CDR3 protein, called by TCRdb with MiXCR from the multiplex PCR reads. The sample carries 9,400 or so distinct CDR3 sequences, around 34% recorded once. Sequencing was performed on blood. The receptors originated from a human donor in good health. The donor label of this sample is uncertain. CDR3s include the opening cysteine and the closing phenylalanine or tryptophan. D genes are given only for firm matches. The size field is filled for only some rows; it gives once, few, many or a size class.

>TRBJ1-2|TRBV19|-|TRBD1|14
CASSWPWTGTGYTF
TGTGCCAGTAGTTGGCCCTGGACAGGGACTGGCTACACCTTC
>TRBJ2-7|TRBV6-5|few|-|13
CASSQGFSYEQYF
TGTGCCAGCAGCCAAGGTTTCTCCTACGAGCAGTACTTC
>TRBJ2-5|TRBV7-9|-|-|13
CASSLAALETQYF
TGTGCCAGCAGCTTAGCAGCGCTAGAGACCCAGTACTTC
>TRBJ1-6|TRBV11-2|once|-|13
CASSGDGAAPLHF
TGTGCCAGCAGCGGCGACGGGGCCGCACCCCTCCACTTT
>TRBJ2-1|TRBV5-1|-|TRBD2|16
CASSFGRGGPPNEQFF
TGCGCCAGCAGCTTTGGTCGGGGGGGACCCCCCAATGAGCAGTTCTTC
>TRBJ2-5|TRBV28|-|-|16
CASSFSEGGGAETQYF
TGTGCCAGCAGTTTCTCTGAGGGGGGTGGGGCAGAGACCCAGTACTTC
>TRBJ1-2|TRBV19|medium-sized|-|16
CASSGSGSARDYGYTF
TGTGCCAGTAGTGGATCCGGTAGCGCCCGGGACTATGGCTACACCTTC
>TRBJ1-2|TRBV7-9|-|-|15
CASSPWWPTNYGYTF
TGTGCCAGCAGCCCGTGGTGGCCAACTAACTATGGCTACACCTTC
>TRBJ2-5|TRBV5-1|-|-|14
CASSLGGGKETQYF
TGCGCCAGCAGCTTGGGAGGCGGGAAAGAGACCCAGTACTTC
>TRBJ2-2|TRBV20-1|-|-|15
CSARVGDSDTGELFF
TGCAGTGCTAGGGTTGGGGACTCGGACACCGGGGAGCTGTTTTTT
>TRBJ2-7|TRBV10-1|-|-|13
CASSEYGGAEQYF
TGCGCCAGCAGTGAGTACGGTGGGGCCGAGCAGTACTTC
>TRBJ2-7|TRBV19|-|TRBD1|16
CASSIGGQGAAYEQYF
TGTGCCAGTAGTATCGGCGGACAGGGGGCGGCCTACGAGCAGTACTTC
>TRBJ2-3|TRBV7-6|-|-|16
CASSLAPTGSTDTQYF
TGTGCCAGCAGCTTGGCCCCCACGGGGTCCACAGATACGCAGTATTTT